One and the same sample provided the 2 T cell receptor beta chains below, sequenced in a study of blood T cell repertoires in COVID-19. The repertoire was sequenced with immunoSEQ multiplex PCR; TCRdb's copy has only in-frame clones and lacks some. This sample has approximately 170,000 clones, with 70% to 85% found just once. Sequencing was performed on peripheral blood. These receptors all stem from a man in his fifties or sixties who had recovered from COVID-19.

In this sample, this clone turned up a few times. CDR3 DNA sequence: TGTGCCAGCAGTGTCCTCGTTGAAAAACTGTTTTTT. It yields the protein CASSVLVEKLFF. This rearrangement joins TRBV2 to TRBJ1-4; D gene unclear. V dropped 4 bases and J dropped 7 bases, with 7 bases sitting between them. Germline V gene data show CDR1 as SNHLY and CDR2 as FYNNEI. The CDR3 runs 12 residues.

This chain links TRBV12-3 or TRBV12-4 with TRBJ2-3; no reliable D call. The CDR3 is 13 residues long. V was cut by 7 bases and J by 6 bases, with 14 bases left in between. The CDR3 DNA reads TGTGCCAGCACCCTACGCGGCGTCGATACGCAGTATTTT. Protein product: CASTLRGVDTQYF.